The rows below give T cell receptor beta chains drawn from one sample of a study of T cell repertoires in cytomegalovirus infection. One entry per CDR3 protein results from TCRdb running MiXCR on the reads. The data contain roughly 320,000 distinct CDR3 sequences, roughly a tenth of them singletons. The source material was PBMCs. The receptors here all came from a human donor in good health (CMV status not recorded). Some clones in this sample may be carry-over from other donors' samples. The conserved cysteine and the conserved F or W are not part of the CDR3 here. Clone size is not always given. Where it is, it says once, few, many or a class for expanded clones.

length: 10
size: few
J: TRBJ1-5
V: TRBV28
CDR3: ASSWGNQPQH

length: 11
size: few
J: TRBJ2-2
V: TRBV6-6
CDR3: ASVLDNTGELF

length: 12
size: many
J: TRBJ2-7
V: TRBV7-6
CDR3: ASSPGQGLYEQY

length: 13
size: many
J: TRBJ2-1
V: TRBV2
CDR3: ASSATGQGRNEQF

length: 14
size: -
J: TRBJ1-1
V: TRBV20-1
CDR3: SAPDRDKRMNTEAF

length: 14
size: many
J: TRBJ2-1
V: TRBV28
CDR3: ASSLGLAGQYNEQF

length: 11
size: many
J: TRBJ2-6
V: TRBV12-3/TRBV12-4
CDR3: ASQISGANVLT

length: 12
size: few
J: TRBJ1-2
V: TRBV6-1
CDR3: ASLTAGQVGTYT

length: 13
size: many
J: TRBJ2-5
V: TRBV7-9
CDR3: ASRPGLATKETQY

length: 12
size: many
J: TRBJ2-3
V: TRBV6-1
CDR3: ASRSGGLTDTQY

length: 10
size: many
J: TRBJ2-2
V: TRBV6-1
CDR3: ASARGTGELF

length: 13
size: many
J: TRBJ2-1
V: TRBV7-9
CDR3: ASSSGLANYNEQF

length: 14
size: many
J: TRBJ2-4
V: TRBV7-9
CDR3: ASSLVEGAAKNIQY

length: 13
size: many
J: TRBJ2-1
V: TRBV20-1
CDR3: SAPSRTGGLDEQF

length: 13
size: many
J: TRBJ2-1
V: TRBV19
CDR3: ASSAFRDFDNEQF

length: 12
size: many
J: TRBJ1-5
V: TRBV7-2
CDR3: ASSLERPGQPQH

length: 14
size: many
J: TRBJ2-2
V: TRBV10-3
CDR3: AISDAPLMNTGELF

length: 11
size: -
J: TRBJ1-1
V: TRBV20-1
CDR3: SSNGGPNTEAF

length: 12
size: few
J: TRBJ1-2
V: TRBV20-1
CDR3: SAPRDRANYGYT

length: 13
size: many
J: TRBJ1-6
V: TRBV27
CDR3: ASSLVQGVRSPLH

length: 13
size: -
J: TRBJ2-3
V: TRBV6-5
CDR3: ASSTGIGTTDTQY

length: 12
size: many
J: TRBJ1-2
V: TRBV7-9
CDR3: ASSLDRATGGYT

length: 10
size: many
J: TRBJ2-7
V: TRBV12-5
CDR3: ASALSDLEQY

length: 11
size: -
J: TRBJ2-3
V: TRBV29-1
CDR3: SVVGGVTDTQY

length: 13
size: many
J: TRBJ2-1
V: TRBV20-1
CDR3: SARQHRGPYNEQF

length: 14
size: few
J: TRBJ2-2
V: TRBV4-1
CDR3: ASSYSAGPNTGELF

length: 13
size: many
J: TRBJ2-7
V: TRBV6-5
CDR3: ASSYEVSGTYEQY

length: 15
size: many
J: TRBJ2-3
V: TRBV19
CDR3: ASRRASGGRRTGTQY

length: 12
size: many
J: TRBJ1-1
V: TRBV6-5
CDR3: ASSTQGVRTEAF

length: 14
size: many
J: TRBJ1-1
V: TRBV7-8
CDR3: ASSLAFLQGDTEAF

length: 9
size: many
J: TRBJ1-2
V: TRBV29-1
CDR3: SVAPLYGYT